This entry lists 22 T cell receptor beta chains sequenced from one sample in a study of CD8+ T cells in alopecia areata. Following extraction, RNA underwent reverse transcription to cDNA, which served as the sequencing template. The assay was immunoSEQ multiplex PCR, and TCRdb's table has in-frame clones only and misses some. The table records about 270,000 clones without singletons, the ten largest covering about 1.1%. The authors sorted pooled cutaneous lymph node cells using CD4, CD8alpha, NKG2D, NKG2ACE and other markers. Sequenced material: CD4+ T cells sorted from a lymph node. The origin of the receptors is a C3H/HeJ mouse with alopecia areata. The mouse line has the MHC haplotype H2-k.

This clone showed up just a few times. Genes and germline come from the mouse. The missing CDR3 end, 4 residues past where the read stops, is filled in from the germline J gene. This chain links TRBV13-1 with TRBJ1-1; maybe TRBD1 (6 bases). CDR3 length: 14 amino acids. CDR1 and CDR2 (germline): NSHNY, SYGAGN. The chain's CDR3 is CASSAQGMSTEVFF. CDR3 DNA, as far as it was read: TGTGCCAGCAGTGCACAGGGAATGTCGACA.

With respect to this clone: Mouse gene names and germline throughout. The read halts 3 residues ahead of the CDR3 end, with the missing end drawn from the germline J gene. J is TRBJ1-6 and V is TRBV1; tentatively, D is TRBD1 (5 bases). TRBJ1-6 is an open reading frame, and its role is uncertain. Between the trimmed V and J ends, which lost 4 bases and 7 bases, there was a span of 8 bases. CDR1 and CDR2 from the germline V gene are NSQYPW and LRSPGD (reference sequence). The CDR3 contains 13 residues. The sequenced part of the CDR3 DNA is TGCACCTGCAGTGAGGGGTGGAATTCGCCC. As protein: CTCSEGWNSP. In full, the CDR3 reads CTCSEGWNSPLYF.

This clone has just a few counts. The genes are named according to mouse. The CDR3 end falls 3 residues outside the read, so it is completed with the germline J gene. The chain is built from TRBV31 and TRBJ1-6, with TRBD1 matching over 7 bases. TRBJ1-6 is treated as an ORF (open reading frame) with a function not yet certain. V dropped 1 base and J dropped 0; count of bases not matched to a gene: 3. CDR1 GKSSPN and CDR2 SITVG come from the germline V gene. The CDR3 is 16 residues long. The CDR3 DNA, read in part, is TGTGCCTGGAGTCCCCGACAGGGTTCCTATAATTCGCCC. Its translation: CAWSPRQGSYNSP. The full CDR3 protein is CAWSPRQGSYNSPLYF.

This clone was observed a handful of times. The genes and germline here are from mouse. The read finishes 4 residues shy of the CDR3 end, and the germline J gene is used to complete it. J is TRBJ2-1 and V is TRBV5, with TRBD2 identical over 10 bases. The CDR3 runs 15 residues. Per germline, CDR1 LGHNA and CDR2 YNLKQL (reference sequence). CDR3 bases read: TGTGCCAGCAGCCCGTCGGGACTGGGGCGGCCT. This gives the protein CASSPSGLGRP. The full CDR3 protein reads CASSPSGLGRPEQFF.

This clone has a count of ten or more. Genes here carry mouse names. The sequence runs out 4 residues before the end of the CDR3; the remainder is reconstructed from the germline J gene. Other nucleotide sequences in the sample specify the same CDR3. The V and J genes are TRBV1 and TRBJ2-2, with TRBD1 matching 8 bases. CDR3 length: 15 amino acids. V lost 1 base to trimming and J lost 2 bases; unmatched junction nucleotides: 0. Germline V CDR1 and CDR2: NSQYPW, LRSPGD (reference sequence). CDR3 DNA (partial): TGCACCTGCAGTGCAGGGACAGGGAACACCGGG. Translation gives CTCSAGTGNTG. In full, the CDR3 reads CTCSAGTGNTGQLYF.

Notes on this clone: Gene names follow the mouse nomenclature. Within the sample, other DNA sequences also encode this same CDR3. The CDR3 loop is CASGVTGGGYAEQFF. Incomplete CDR3 DNA: TGTGCCAGCGGTGTCACAGGGGGGGGGTATGCT. V and J are TRBV13-2 and TRBJ2-1; a weak D match, TRBD1 (8 bases). The read halts 4 residues ahead of the CDR3 end, with the missing end drawn from the germline J gene. The germline V and J ends were trimmed by 3 bases and 4 bases, with 14 bases remaining between them. Looked up from germline, CDR1 is NNHNN and CDR2 is SYGAGS (reference sequence). The CDR3 contains 15 residues.

A few counts support this clone. Here the gene names and germline are mouse. Coverage ceases 4 residues before the CDR3 finishes, and the germline J gene fills in the end. J is TRBJ2-2 and V is TRBV13-1, with 10 bases identical to TRBD1. J was trimmed by 4 bases and V by 5 bases; bases with no gene match: 8. The CDR3 length is 16 residues. Germline values: CDR1 NSHNY, CDR2 SYGAGN. CDR3 sequence: CASRPSGTGVTGQLYF. Incomplete CDR3 DNA: TGTGCCAGCAGGCCCTCCGGGACAGGGGTCACCGGG.

To note about this clone: Here the gene names and germline are mouse. The CDR3 goes on 4 residues after the read ends, and that part is filled in from the germline J gene. This chain connects TRBV5 to TRBJ2-4, with TRBD2 matching over 9 bases. This CDR3 region has 17 residues. V shed 0 bases and J 0 bases; nucleotides not matched to a gene: 4. CDR1 LGHNA and CDR2 YNLKQL come from the germline V gene (reference sequence). CDR3 DNA (partial): TGTGCCAGCAGCCAAGAAAGACTGGGGGTTAGTCAAAAC. Its translation is CASSQERLGVSQN. The full CDR3 protein is CASSQERLGVSQNTLYF.

This clone has just a few counts. Mouse names are used for the genes. The DNA ends 4 residues before the CDR3 does, and the rest of the CDR3 is filled in from the germline J gene. Within the sample, other DNA sequences also encode this same CDR3. The rearrangement links TRBV5 to TRBJ2-3, with 9 bases that match TRBD2. This CDR3 comprises 16 residues. V dropped 4 bases and J dropped 0; count of bases not matched to a gene: 5. CDR1 and CDR2 from the germline V gene are LGHNA and YNLKQL (reference sequence). CDR3 residues: CASSPGLGSSAETLYF. The sequenced CDR3 bases are TGTGCCAGCAGCCCCGGACTGGGGTCTAGTGCAGAA.

This clone showed up just a few times. The germline and genes are mouse ones. The sequence runs out 4 residues before the end of the CDR3; the remainder is reconstructed from the germline J gene. The chain recombines TRBV17 with TRBJ2-5; TRBD2 aligns across 9 bases. The CDR3 sequence is 14 residues long. V trimming: 6 bases; J trimming: 1 base; junction bases outside the gene matches: 2. Germline V gene lookup returns CDR1 MNHDT and CDR2 YYDKIL. Partial CDR3 DNA: TGTGCTAGCAGAAGGACTGGGGACCAAGAC. Translation: CASRRTGDQD. The whole CDR3 sequence reads CASRRTGDQDTQYF.

This clone was counted between two and nine times. Gene labels here are mouse ones. The read ends 3 residues shy of where the CDR3 ends; the end is completed using the germline J gene. This chain joins TRBV19 and TRBJ1-6; a possible D gene is TRBD1 (5 bases). TRBJ1-6 counts as an open reading frame of uncertain function. The V end lost 1 base, the J end lost 8 bases, and 10 bases lay between the germline ends. The CDR3 runs to 14 residues. Germline V gene sequence: CDR1 FNHDT, CDR2 SITEND (reference sequence). CDR3 DNA, as far as it was read: TGTGCCAGCAGTATACGGGGAGGGGATTCGCCC. This gives the protein CASSIRGGDSP. The entire CDR3 protein is CASSIRGGDSPLYF.

Note on this clone: Gene and germline names: mouse. The read gets to within 3 residues of the CDR3 end, and the germline J gene fills in the rest. The chain uses TRBV19 and TRBJ1-6; D may be TRBD1 (5 bases). TRBJ1-6 is an ORF; its function is uncertain. The CDR3 is made up of 15 amino acids. Germline CDR1 FNHDT, CDR2 SITEND (reference sequence). The ends were cut back, 5 bases at V and 4 bases at J, with 13 bases in the middle. Incomplete CDR3 DNA: TGTGCCAGCAGACCCCAGGGAGATTATAATTCGCCC. Translating it yields CASRPQGDYNSP. The whole CDR3 sequence reads CASRPQGDYNSPLYF.

A word on this clone: Gene names refer to mouse genes. The read halts 4 residues ahead of the CDR3 end, with the missing end drawn from the germline J gene. V gene TRBV13-3 combines with J gene TRBJ1-1, with 9 bases matching TRBD1. The germline CDR1 and CDR2 sequences are NNHDY and SYVADS. This CDR3 comprises 16 residues. CDR3 DNA (partial): TGTGCCAGCAGTGATGCATTACGCCCGGGACAGGGA. It translates to CASSDALRPGQG. The full CDR3 is CASSDALRPGQGEVFF.

This clone has a count of ten or more. The genes and germline here are from mouse. The read halts 4 residues ahead of the CDR3 end, with the missing end drawn from the germline J gene. This chain connects TRBV16 to TRBJ1-2; 11 positions match TRBD1. V lost 5 bases, J lost 0 bases, and 5 bases stayed unmatched. The CDR3 has 16 residues. Germline V gives CDR1 SGHSA, CDR2 FRNQAP. Partial CDR3 DNA: TGTGCAAGCAGCCCAGAGGACAGGGGGCCAAACTCC. Protein sequence: CASSPEDRGPNS. The complete CDR3 sequence is CASSPEDRGPNSDYTF.

Concerning this clone itself: The gene names given are mouse names. The sequenced CDR3 bases are TGTGCCAGCAGTATCGGGGGGACCACA. Protein sequence: CASSIGGTT. From start to end, the CDR3 is CASSIGGTTEVFF. The V and J genes are TRBV19 and TRBJ1-1; a weak D match, TRBD1 (5 bases). The observed sequence ends 4 residues before the CDR3 terminus, with the missing tail filled in from the germline J gene. In germline, CDR1 is FNHDT, CDR2 SITEND (reference sequence). The V end was cut by 2 bases, the J end by 4 bases, with 9 bases between. The CDR3 extends over 13 amino acids.

Notes on this clone: The germline and genes are mouse ones. With the read ending 4 residues before the CDR3 end, the germline J gene is used to fill in that end. The chain uses TRBV19 and TRBJ1-1, with 7 bases that match TRBD1. CDR1 FNHDT and CDR2 SITEND come from the germline V gene (reference sequence). This CDR3 is built from 12 residues. Partial CDR3 DNA: TGTGCCAGCAGTACCGGGACAGAA. Encoded protein: CASSTGTE. The whole CDR3 protein reads CASSTGTEEVFF.

Comments on this clone: The genes are named according to mouse. Coverage ceases 4 residues before the CDR3 finishes, and the germline J gene fills in the end. V gene TRBV17 combines with J gene TRBJ2-7, with 10 positions matching TRBD2. The CDR3 is made up of 14 amino acids. Germline CDR1 and CDR2: MNHDT and YYDKIL. The sequenced CDR3 bases are TGTGCTAGCAGTAGTCTGGGGGGGCCTTAT. It codes for CASSSLGGPY. The whole CDR3 is CASSSLGGPYEQYF.

In this sample, this clone turned up a few times. The gene symbols are mouse symbols. Sequencing ends 3 residues short of the CDR3 end; the germline J gene provides the rest. The rearrangement uses TRBV13-2 and TRBJ1-6; 7 bases are a match to TRBD1. TRBJ1-6 falls under the ORF class, with uncertain function. The CDR3 is 16 amino acids. Germline trimming cut 0 bases from V and 3 bases from J; bases unmatched to any gene: 3. Germline V gene sequence: CDR1 NNHNN, CDR2 SYGAGS (reference sequence). This CDR3 reads CASGDGPGGYNSPLYF. The DNA read from the CDR3 is TGTGCCAGCGGTGATGGTCCAGGGGGCTATAATTCGCCC.

In the case of this clone: The listed genes are named as in mouse. The covered CDR3 bases are TGTGCCAGCAGAGACAGGGGGCGCGACACA. This encodes CASRDRGRDT. The full CDR3 protein is CASRDRGRDTEVFF. The chain joins TRBV14 to TRBJ1-1, with 10 bases that match TRBD1. Read sequence stops 4 residues before the CDR3 end, and the germline J gene provides the missing end. V was pared by 5 bases and J by 3 bases, with 4 bases of the junction left unmatched. The V gene's germline CDR1 is SGHDT and CDR2 FRDEAV. The CDR3 spans 14 residues.

In regard to this clone: Mouse names are used for the genes. The read comes to an end 4 residues before the CDR3 does, leaving the germline J gene to fill in the end. Other DNA sequences from this sample encode an identical CDR3 as well. The J gene is TRBJ2-1, the V gene TRBV19, with D hard to call. The CDR3 runs to 13 residues. Germline values: CDR1 FNHDT, CDR2 SITEND (reference sequence). Deletions cut 2 bases from V and 2 bases from J, with 5 bases between. The CDR3: CASSIQDYAEQFF. The DNA read from the CDR3 is TGTGCCAGCAGTATCCAGGACTATGCT.

Regarding this clone: Mouse gene names apply. Sequencing ends 4 residues short of the CDR3 end; the germline J gene provides the rest. This chain links TRBV1 with TRBJ2-2, with 7 bases identical to TRBD2. CDR3 length equals 15 residues. The trim removed 3 bases at V and 3 bases at J, leaving 4 bases unmatched. CDR1 is NSQYPW and CDR2 is LRSPGD in the germline V gene (reference sequence). Here the CDR3 reads CTCSAWGRDTGQLYF. CDR3 DNA, as far as it was read: TGCACCTGCAGTGCCTGGGGGAGGGACACCGGG.

Comments on this clone: Gene names are the mouse ones. The read ends 4 residues shy of where the CDR3 ends; the end is completed using the germline J gene. This chain connects TRBV19 to TRBJ2-4, with 9 bases aligning to TRBD2. The CDR3 consists of 16 residues. V shed 0 bases and J 2 bases; nucleotides not matched to a gene: 4. Germline values: CDR1 FNHDT, CDR2 SITEND (reference sequence). The sequenced part of the CDR3 DNA is TGTGCCAGCAGTATAGGGACTGGGGCGGCTCAAAAC. Protein: CASSIGTGAAQN. The CDR3 in full is CASSIGTGAAQNTLYF. The variable domain in full, completed from reference TRBV19 and TRBJ2-4, reads GGIITQTPKFLIGQEGQKLTLKCQQNFNHDTMYWYRQDSGKGLRLIYYSITENDLQKGDLSEGYDASREKKSSFSLTVTSAQKNEMAVFLCASSIGTGAAQNTLYFGAGTRLSVL.